This is a list of T cell receptor beta chains from one sample in a study of cytomegalovirus exposure and HLA in healthy donors. Sequencing used immunoSEQ multiplex PCR; TCRdb keeps in-frame clones, though not all of them. Found here are roughly 150,000 clones, roughly 80% of them singletons; the top ten hold about 3.8%. Material: PBMCs. The receptors originated from a man aged 50 to 60 in good health and CMV-seropositive. Both conserved end residues are part of each CDR3. The order of the fields is D gene, J gene, V gene, clone size, CDR3 DNA, CDR3 protein. The D gene is left open where the match is weak. Size is stated for part of the rows, as once, few or many counts, or as a class when the clone is expanded.

TRBD2 | TRBJ2-7 | TRBV5-1 | NA | TGCGCCAGCAGCTTTACTAGCGGGAGCCACGAGCAGTACTTC | CASSFTSGSHEQYF
TRBD2 | TRBJ2-3 | TRBV5-1 | NA | TGCGCCAGCAGCCTTCGGGGACTAGCGGGGGCCATCACAGATACGCAGTATTTT | CASSLRGLAGAITDTQYF
NA | TRBJ2-7 | TRBV15 | few | TGTGCCACCAAGACTGAACAGGGATCCTACGAGCAGTACTTC | CATKTEQGSYEQYF
TRBD2 | TRBJ2-5 | TRBV7-7 | NA | TGTGCTAGCAGTCCAGGACTAGCGGGAGTCTCGGGCCAAGAGACCCAGTACTTC | CASSPGLAGVSGQETQYF
NA | TRBJ1-5 | TRBV9 | NA | TGTGCCAGCAGCGCCGGGATGGGCAATCAGCCCCAGCATTTT | CASSAGMGNQPQHF
TRBD2 | TRBJ2-1 | TRBV10-3 | NA | TGTGCCATCAGTGATAACGCGGGAGGGAACAATGAGCAGTTCTTC | CAISDNAGGNNEQFF
NA | TRBJ2-5 | TRBV28 | NA | TGTGCCAGCAGTTTCGGGTGGGAGACCCAGTACTTC | CASSFGWETQYF
TRBD1 | TRBJ2-4 | TRBV14 | once | TGTGCCAGCAGCCAAACCCAGGGGGCAGGGACCAAAAACATTCAGTACTTC | CASSQTQGAGTKNIQYF
NA | TRBJ1-6 | TRBV11-2 | NA | TGTGCCAGCAGCCCCCGACTGGGGCAGGGAGGTTCACCCCTCCACTTT | CASSPRLGQGGSPLHF
NA | TRBJ2-5 | TRBV28 | NA | TGTGCCAGCACCCCCCGATGGGCGGAGACCCAGTACTTC | CASTPRWAETQYF
NA | TRBJ2-1 | TRBV6-5 | NA | TGTGCCAGCAGTTACGGCGGGAACTACAATGAGCAGTTCTTC | CASSYGGNYNEQFF
TRBD1 | TRBJ2-7 | TRBV9 | NA | TGTGCCAGCAGCGCCCAACAGGGGTACGAGCAGTACTTC | CASSAQQGYEQYF
TRBD2 | TRBJ2-7 | TRBV7-9 | once | TGTGCCAGCAGCCCTAGCGGGTCCCACGAGCAGTACTTC | CASSPSGSHEQYF
TRBD2 | TRBJ2-1 | TRBV5-5 | NA | TGTGCCAGCAGCTTGTTAATACTAGCGGGAAGGAATGAGCAGTTCTTC | CASSLLILAGRNEQFF
NA | TRBJ2-7 | TRBV15 | NA | TGTGCCACCAGCAGAACAGGGAGAGGGTCCTACGAGCAGTACTTC | CATSRTGRGSYEQYF
TRBD1 | TRBJ2-7 | TRBV7-6 | NA | TGTGCCAGCAGCCGCCGGGACAGGGGGGACGAGCAGTACTTC | CASSRRDRGDEQYF
TRBD2 | TRBJ2-5 | TRBV30 | NA | TGTGCCTGGACCACCGGGGAGGGCCAAGAGACCCAGTACTTC | CAWTTGEGQETQYF
NA | TRBJ2-5 | TRBV29-1 | once | TGCAGCGTTGGAGGGTACCAAGAGACCCAGTACTTC | CSVGGYQETQYF
NA | TRBJ1-2 | TRBV27 | NA | TGTGCCAGCAGTTTAAACCCCCCCGGACAGAGAAACTATGGCTACACCTTC | CASSLNPPGQRNYGYTF
NA | TRBJ2-2 | TRBV5-8 | few | TGTGCCAGCAGCTTGAGGGGCGCGACCGGGGAGCTGTTTTTT | CASSLRGATGELFF
NA | TRBJ1-1 | TRBV4-2 | NA | TGTGCCAGCAGCCAAGATGCGGATGTGGGCACTGAAGCTTTCTTT | CASSQDADVGTEAFF
TRBD2 | TRBJ2-2 | TRBV30 | NA | TGTGCCGGAAAGCCCCCTAGCGGGAGGAACACCGGGGAGCTGTTTTTT | CAGKPPSGRNTGELFF
TRBD1 | TRBJ1-2 | TRBV7-3 | few | TGTGCCAGCAGCGTTTACCGGGACAGCCAAAACTACACCTTC | CASSVYRDSQNYTF
TRBD1 | TRBJ2-1 | TRBV28 | NA | TGTGCCAGCAGCAAGACAGGGGGCTTAAGCGGGAAGACCAACTCCTACAATGAGCAGTTCTTC | CASSKTGGLSGKTNSYNEQFF
NA | TRBJ2-3 | TRBV5-1 | NA | TGCGCCAGCAGCTTGGGGGTGAGCGGGTCCACAGATACGCAGTATTTT | CASSLGVSGSTDTQYF
NA | TRBJ1-3 | TRBV21-1 | NA | TGTGCCAGCAGCTTAAGAGCGGGGGCGCGTTGGACCATATATTTT | CASSLRAGARWTIYF
NA | TRBJ2-1 | TRBV7-2 | NA | TGTGCCAGCAGCTTAGCGGGGGGGCATAGCTCCTACAATGAGCAGTTCTTC | CASSLAGGHSSYNEQFF